This TCR beta chain was recorded in a study of cytomegalovirus exposure and HLA in healthy donors. Study results and caveats: Rare sequences made up most TCRs, while some public TCRs were found in many donors. A later analysis found first-cohort TCR clusters tended to co-occur in the approximately 110 validation repertoires. Researchers catalogued 164 TCR beta chains as cytomegalovirus-associated.

About this clone itself: Its cognate antigen is unknown.

The assay was immunoSEQ multiplex PCR, and TCRdb's table has in-frame clones only and misses some. The table lists roughly 140,000 clones, roughly nine tenths of them singletons, with 0.6% to 0.8% in the top ten. The donors were members of the roughly 120-subject validation cohort (separate from the approximately 670-subject first cohort). Germline V gives CDR1 SGHRS, CDR2 YFSETQ. The CDR3 runs 15 residues. V lost 3 bases, J lost 3 bases, and 16 bases lay in between. Sequences were obtained from PBMCs. V and J are TRBV5-1 and TRBJ2-7; possible D gene TRBD1, 5 bases. The receptor's source is a man between 18 and 29 years old in good health and CMV-seronegative. DNA of the CDR3: TGCGCCAGCAGCTCCACAGGCCTACAATTCTACGAGCAGTACTTC. It is translated as CASSSTGLQFYEQYF.